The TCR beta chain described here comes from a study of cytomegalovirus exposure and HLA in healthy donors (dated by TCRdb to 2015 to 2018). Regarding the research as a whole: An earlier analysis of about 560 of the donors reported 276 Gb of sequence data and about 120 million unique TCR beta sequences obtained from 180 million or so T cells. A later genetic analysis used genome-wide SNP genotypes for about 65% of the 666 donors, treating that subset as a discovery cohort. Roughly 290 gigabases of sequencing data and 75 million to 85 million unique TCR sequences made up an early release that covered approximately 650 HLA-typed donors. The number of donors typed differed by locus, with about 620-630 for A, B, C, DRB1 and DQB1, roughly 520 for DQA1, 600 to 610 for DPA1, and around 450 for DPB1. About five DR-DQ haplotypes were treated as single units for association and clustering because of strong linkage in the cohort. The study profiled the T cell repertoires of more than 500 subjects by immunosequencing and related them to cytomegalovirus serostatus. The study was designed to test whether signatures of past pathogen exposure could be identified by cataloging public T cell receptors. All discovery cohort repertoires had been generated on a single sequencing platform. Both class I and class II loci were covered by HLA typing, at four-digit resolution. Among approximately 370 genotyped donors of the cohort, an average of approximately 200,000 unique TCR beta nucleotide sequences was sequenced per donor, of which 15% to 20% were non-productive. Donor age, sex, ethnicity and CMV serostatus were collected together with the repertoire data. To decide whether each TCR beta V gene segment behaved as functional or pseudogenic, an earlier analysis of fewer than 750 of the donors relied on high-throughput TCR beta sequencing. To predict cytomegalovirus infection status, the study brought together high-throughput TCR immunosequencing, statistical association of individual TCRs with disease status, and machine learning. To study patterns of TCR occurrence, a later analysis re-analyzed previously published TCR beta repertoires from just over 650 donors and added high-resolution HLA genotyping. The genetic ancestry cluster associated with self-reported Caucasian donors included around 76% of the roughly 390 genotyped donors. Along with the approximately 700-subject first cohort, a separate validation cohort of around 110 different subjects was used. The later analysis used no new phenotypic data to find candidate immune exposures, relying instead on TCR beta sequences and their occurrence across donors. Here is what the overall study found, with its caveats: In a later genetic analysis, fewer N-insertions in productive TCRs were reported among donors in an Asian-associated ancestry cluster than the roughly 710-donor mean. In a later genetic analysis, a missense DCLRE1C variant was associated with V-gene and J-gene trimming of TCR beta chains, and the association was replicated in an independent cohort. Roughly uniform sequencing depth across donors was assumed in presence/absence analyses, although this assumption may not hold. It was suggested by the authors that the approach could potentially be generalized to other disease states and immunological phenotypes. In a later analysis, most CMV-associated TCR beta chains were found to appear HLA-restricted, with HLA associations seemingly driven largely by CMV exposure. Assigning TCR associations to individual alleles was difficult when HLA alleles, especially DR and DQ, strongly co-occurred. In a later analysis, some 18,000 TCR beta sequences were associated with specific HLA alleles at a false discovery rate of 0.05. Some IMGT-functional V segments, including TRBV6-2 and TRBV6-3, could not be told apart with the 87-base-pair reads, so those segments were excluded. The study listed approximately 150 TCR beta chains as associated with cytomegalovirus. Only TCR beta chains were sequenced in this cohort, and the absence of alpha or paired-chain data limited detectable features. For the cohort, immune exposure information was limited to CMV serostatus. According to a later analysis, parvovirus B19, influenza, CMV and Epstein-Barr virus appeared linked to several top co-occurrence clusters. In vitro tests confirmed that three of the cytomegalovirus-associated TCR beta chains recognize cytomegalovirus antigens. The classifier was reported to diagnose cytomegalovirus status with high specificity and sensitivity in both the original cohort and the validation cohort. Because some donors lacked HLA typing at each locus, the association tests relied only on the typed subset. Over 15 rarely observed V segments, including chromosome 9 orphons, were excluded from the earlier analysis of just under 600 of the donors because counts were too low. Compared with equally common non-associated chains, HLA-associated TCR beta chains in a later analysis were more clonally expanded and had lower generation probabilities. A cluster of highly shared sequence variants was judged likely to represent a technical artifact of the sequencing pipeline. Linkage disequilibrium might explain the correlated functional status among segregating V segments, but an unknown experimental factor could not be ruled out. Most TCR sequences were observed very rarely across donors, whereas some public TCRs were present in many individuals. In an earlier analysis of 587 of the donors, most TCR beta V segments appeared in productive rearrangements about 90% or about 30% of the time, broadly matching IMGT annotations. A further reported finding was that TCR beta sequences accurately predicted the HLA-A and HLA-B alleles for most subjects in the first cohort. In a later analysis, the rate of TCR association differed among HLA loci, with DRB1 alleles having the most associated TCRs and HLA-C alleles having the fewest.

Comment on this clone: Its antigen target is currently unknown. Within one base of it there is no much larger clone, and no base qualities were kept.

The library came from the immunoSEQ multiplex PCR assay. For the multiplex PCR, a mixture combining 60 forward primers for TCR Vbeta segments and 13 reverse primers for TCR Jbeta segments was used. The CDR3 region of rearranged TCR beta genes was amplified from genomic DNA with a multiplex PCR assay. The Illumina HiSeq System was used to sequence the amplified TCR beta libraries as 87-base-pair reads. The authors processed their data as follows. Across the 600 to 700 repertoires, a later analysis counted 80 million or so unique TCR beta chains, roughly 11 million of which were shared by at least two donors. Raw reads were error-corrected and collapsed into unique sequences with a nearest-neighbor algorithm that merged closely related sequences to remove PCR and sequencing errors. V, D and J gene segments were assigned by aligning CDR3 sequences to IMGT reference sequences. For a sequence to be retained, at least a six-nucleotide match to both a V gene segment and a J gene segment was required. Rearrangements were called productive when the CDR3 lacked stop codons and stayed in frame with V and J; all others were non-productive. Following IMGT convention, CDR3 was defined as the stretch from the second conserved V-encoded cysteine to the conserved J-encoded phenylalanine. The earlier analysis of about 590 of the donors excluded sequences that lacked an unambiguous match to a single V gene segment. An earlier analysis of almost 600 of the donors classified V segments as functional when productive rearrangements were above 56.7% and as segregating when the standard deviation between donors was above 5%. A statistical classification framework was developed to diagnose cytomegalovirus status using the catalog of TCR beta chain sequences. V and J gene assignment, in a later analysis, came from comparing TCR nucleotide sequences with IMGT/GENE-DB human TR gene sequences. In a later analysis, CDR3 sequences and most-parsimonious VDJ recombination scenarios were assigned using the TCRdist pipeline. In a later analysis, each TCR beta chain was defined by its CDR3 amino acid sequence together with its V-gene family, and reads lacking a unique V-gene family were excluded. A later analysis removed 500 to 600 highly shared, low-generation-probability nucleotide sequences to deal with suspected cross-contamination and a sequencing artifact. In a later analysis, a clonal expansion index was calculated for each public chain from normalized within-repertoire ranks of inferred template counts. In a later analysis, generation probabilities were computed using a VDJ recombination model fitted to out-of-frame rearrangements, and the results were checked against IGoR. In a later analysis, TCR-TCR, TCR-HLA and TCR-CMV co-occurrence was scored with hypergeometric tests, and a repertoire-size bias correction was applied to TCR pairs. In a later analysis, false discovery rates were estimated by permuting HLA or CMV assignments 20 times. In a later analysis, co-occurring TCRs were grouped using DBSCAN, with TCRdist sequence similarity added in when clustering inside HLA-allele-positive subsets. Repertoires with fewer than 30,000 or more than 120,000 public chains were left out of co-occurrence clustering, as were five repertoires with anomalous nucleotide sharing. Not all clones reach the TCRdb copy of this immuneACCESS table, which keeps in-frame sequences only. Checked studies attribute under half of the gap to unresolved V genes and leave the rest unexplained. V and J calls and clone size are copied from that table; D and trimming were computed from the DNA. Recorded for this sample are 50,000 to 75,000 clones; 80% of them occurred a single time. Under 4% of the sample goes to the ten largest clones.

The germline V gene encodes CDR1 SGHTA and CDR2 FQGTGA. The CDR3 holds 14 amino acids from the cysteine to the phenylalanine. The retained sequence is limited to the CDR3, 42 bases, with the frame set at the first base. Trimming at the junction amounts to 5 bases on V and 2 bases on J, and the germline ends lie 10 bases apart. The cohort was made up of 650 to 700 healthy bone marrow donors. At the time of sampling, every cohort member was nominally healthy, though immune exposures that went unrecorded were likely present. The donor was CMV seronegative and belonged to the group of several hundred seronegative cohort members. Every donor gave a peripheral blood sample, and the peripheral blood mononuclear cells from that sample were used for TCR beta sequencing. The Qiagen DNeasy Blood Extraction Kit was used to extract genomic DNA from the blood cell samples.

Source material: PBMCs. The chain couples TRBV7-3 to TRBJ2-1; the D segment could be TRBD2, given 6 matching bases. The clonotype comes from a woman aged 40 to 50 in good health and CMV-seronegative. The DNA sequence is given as TGTGCCAGCAGCGGGGGGTCAACCTACAATGAGCAGTTCTTC. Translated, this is CASSGGSTYNEQFF.